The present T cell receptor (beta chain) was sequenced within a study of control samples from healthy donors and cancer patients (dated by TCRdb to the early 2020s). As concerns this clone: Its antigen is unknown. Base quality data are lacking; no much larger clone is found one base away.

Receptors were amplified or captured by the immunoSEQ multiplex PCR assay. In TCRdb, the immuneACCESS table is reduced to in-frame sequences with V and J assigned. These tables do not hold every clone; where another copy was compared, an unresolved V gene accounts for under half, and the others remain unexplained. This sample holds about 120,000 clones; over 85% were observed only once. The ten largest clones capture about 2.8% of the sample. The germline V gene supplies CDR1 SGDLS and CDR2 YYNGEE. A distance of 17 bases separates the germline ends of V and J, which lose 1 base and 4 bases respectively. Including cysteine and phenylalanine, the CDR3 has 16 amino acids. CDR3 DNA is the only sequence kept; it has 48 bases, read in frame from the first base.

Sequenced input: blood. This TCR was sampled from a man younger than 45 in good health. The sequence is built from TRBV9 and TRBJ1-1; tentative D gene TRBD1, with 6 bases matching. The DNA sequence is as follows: TGTGCCAGCAGCGTAAGTACAGGGAATAGGGGCACTGAAGCTTTCTTT. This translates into CASSVSTGNRGTEAFF.